What follows are 8 T cell receptor beta chains derived from one specimen sequenced in a study of CD8+ T cells in alopecia areata. As for treatment: oral pan-JAK inhibitor, 5-10 mg twice daily. The sequencing template was cDNA reverse transcribed from extracted RNA. Assay used: immunoSEQ multiplex PCR; TCRdb lists only in-frame clones, some missing. The data show about 220,000 clones, 50% to 60% seen once. The sample consisted of CD4+ T cells sorted from blood, taken at week 4, from a patient treated with tofacitinib. The source of these receptors is a human donor with alopecia areata.

The chain is built from TRBV7-2 and TRBJ2-7; D call uncertain. This CDR3 has 12 residues. CDR1 is SGHTA and CDR2 is FQGNSA in the germline V gene. V was shortened by 2 bases and J by 6 bases, with 8 bases between the two germline ends. In DNA form, the CDR3 reads TGTGCCAGCAGCTTAAACAGAGTCGAGCAGTACTTC. Its protein is CASSLNRVEQYF.

There are a few counts of this clone. The V and J genes are TRBV2 and TRBJ2-4, with D unresolved. Trimming shortened V by 4 bases and J by 6 bases, and 4 bases separated the two germline ends. The CDR3 is made up of 11 amino acids. The V gene's germline CDR1 is SNHLY and CDR2 FYNNEI. The CDR3 protein is CASSVSNIQYF. CDR3 in DNA: TGTGCCAGCAGTGTATCAAACATTCAGTACTTC.

This clone has only a few counts. CDR3 nucleotides: TGCGCCAGCAGCCAAGGGTTTGGAGAGACCCAGTACTTC. Translation gives CASSQGFGETQYF. This sequence joins TRBV4-1 and TRBJ2-5; no definite D call. Trimming took 1 base from V and 4 from J, leaving 7 bases between them. This CDR3 has 13 amino acids. The germline CDR1 and CDR2 sequences are MGHRA and YSYEKL.

This chain connects TRBV18 to TRBJ1-1; perhaps TRBD1 as D (5 bases). Germline CDR1 reads KGHSH; CDR2 reads LQKENI. This CDR3 is built from 16 residues. Trimming took 1 base from V and 3 from J, leaving 15 bases between them. The CDR3 DNA reads as TGTGCCAGCTCACCACGGGCAGGGAGTGTGGACACTGAAGCTTTCTTT. It is translated as CASSPRAGSVDTEAFF.

The gene calls are TRBV10-3 and TRBJ2-3, with D possibly called TRBD1 or TRBD2 (5 bases each). Trimming stripped 6 bases from V and 5 bases from J, with 15 bases between. The germline CDR1 and CDR2 sequences are ENHRY and SYGVKD. This CDR3 has 14 residues. CDR3 sequence reads: CAIRDSMGVDTQYF. CDR3 DNA sequence: TGTGCCATCAGGGACTCCATGGGGGTAGATACGCAGTATTTT.

The chain carries TRBV2 and TRBJ2-7; D not resolved. This CDR3 has 12 amino acids. V was shortened by 8 bases and J by 2 bases, with 10 bases between the two germline ends. Looked up from germline, CDR1 is SNHLY and CDR2 is FYNNEI. The CDR3 region has the DNA TGTGCCAGCGGGTCTCTCGCCTACGAGCAGTACTTC. Translation: CASGSLAYEQYF. The variable domain in full, completed from reference TRBV2 and TRBJ2-7, reads EPEVTQTPSHQVTQMGQEVILRCVPISNHLYFYWYRQILGQKVEFLVSFYNNEISEKSEIFDDQFSVERPDGSNFTLKIRSTKLEDSAMYFCASGSLAYEQYFGPGTRLTVT.

This clone was counted a few times. The chain employs TRBV4-3 and TRBJ1-4; unclear D gene. This CDR3 contains 16 residues. The V end was cut by 4 bases, the J end by 0 bases, with 12 bases between. The germline V gene encodes CDR1 LGHNA and CDR2 YSLEER. CDR3 in amino acids: CASSRTPRTTNEKLFF. CDR3 DNA: TGCGCCAGCAGCCGCACCCCAAGGACAACTAATGAAAAACTGTTTTTT.

The CDR3 DNA reads as TGCAGCGTCGGCTATAGCAATCAGCCCCAGCATTTT. Translated: CSVGYSNQPQHF. The chain links TRBV29-1 to TRBJ1-5; no definite D call. There are 12 residues in the CDR3. V dropped 6 bases and J dropped 0 bases, with 6 bases sitting between them. From germline, CDR1 is SQVTM and CDR2 ANQGSEA. The whole variable domain, remainder taken from reference TRBV29-1 and TRBJ1-5, is SAVISQKPSRDICQRGTSLTIQCQVDSQVTMMFWYRQQPGQSLTLIATANQGSEATYESGFVIDKFPISRPNLTFSTLTVSNMSPEDSSIYLCSVGYSNQPQHFGDGTRLSIL.